This T cell receptor (beta chain) came from a study of somatic mutations in cytotoxic T cells in rheumatoid arthritis. The repertoire was sequenced with immunoSEQ multiplex PCR; TCRdb's copy has only in-frame clones and lacks some. The table lists roughly 20,000 clones, more than 70% of them singletons, with roughly 30% in the top ten. General observations from the study: Some patients, about an eighth of the roughly 60, had a largest CD8+ clone that exceeded 20% of CD8+ cells. Compared with age-matched healthy controls, rheumatoid arthritis patients did not differ significantly in CD8+ T-cell clonality. Increasing age coincided with elevated CD8+ clonality among rheumatoid arthritis patients, though not among healthy controls.

Trimming stripped 4 bases from V and 12 bases from J, with 4 bases between. The CDR3 totals 9 residues. CDR1 and CDR2 from the germline V gene are MNHNS and SASEGT. Only a few counts were recorded for this clone. Its matching antigen is unknown. Sequencing was performed on CD8+ T cells sorted from blood. This chain joins TRBV6-1 and TRBJ1-5; unclear D gene. The TCR originated in an adult with rheumatoid arthritis. CDR3 in DNA: TGTGCCAGCAGTGCAGGCCAGCATTTT. Its translation: CASSAGQHF.